The rows below give T cell receptor beta chains drawn from one sample of a study of shared T cell receptors in the human thymus. Some clones are missing from TCRdb's copy, which holds only in-frame ones; the method was immunoSEQ multiplex PCR. This table holds hundreds of thousands of clones, 75% to 85% found once. These data were also reused for a study on human thymus T cells.

Specimen: thymocytes. Receptor source: a boy younger than two with a congenital heart defect. The CDR3 runs from the conserved cysteine through the conserved F or W. D genes are given only for firm matches. Size values are once, few and many counts, or a class for expanded clones, and some rows have none.

V	J	size	D	CDR3	DNA
TRBV27	TRBJ1-3	-	-	CASSSNSRGNTIYF	TGTGCCAGCAGTTCCAACAGCCGGGGAAACACCATATATTTT
TRBV2	TRBJ1-1	-	TRBD1	CASSDSQGDTEAFF	TGTGCCAGCAGTGATTCGCAGGGGGACACTGAAGCTTTCTTT
TRBV5-1	TRBJ2-2	-	-	CASTPDSVPGELFF	TGCGCCAGCACCCCGGATAGCGTCCCCGGGGAGCTGTTTTTT
TRBV4-1	TRBJ2-3	once	TRBD2	CASSQGLAGSTDTQYF	TGCGCCAGCAGCCAGGGACTAGCGGGTAGCACAGATACGCAGTATTTT
TRBV12-5	TRBJ1-2	-	-	CASGLATLGEGGDYGYTF	TGTGCTAGTGGTTTGGCAACCCTGGGGGAGGGCGGGGACTATGGCTACACCTTC
TRBV5-1	TRBJ1-3	-	-	CASSLAVGRVSRGNTIYF	TGCGCCAGCAGCTTGGCCGTGGGTCGGGTGTCGCGCGGAAACACCATATATTTT
TRBV19	TRBJ1-2	once	-	CASSTRAAANYGYTF	TGTGCCAGTAGTACCAGGGCAGCCGCGAACTATGGCTACACCTTC
TRBV28	TRBJ1-2	once	TRBD1	CASSLRQGHGGYTF	TGTGCCAGCAGTTTACGACAGGGTCATGGGGGCTACACCTTC
TRBV6-1	TRBJ2-1	-	TRBD2	CASSEGTSGSSNEQFF	TGTGCCAGCAGTGAAGGGACTAGCGGGAGTTCCAATGAGCAGTTCTTC
TRBV5-4	TRBJ2-5	once	-	CASSFYYGEQETQYF	TGTGCCAGCAGCTTTTACTACGGGGAGCAAGAGACCCAGTACTTC
TRBV18	TRBJ2-7	-	TRBD2	CASSPTPLAGGRPEQYF	TGTGCCAGCTCACCAACCCCCTTAGCGGGAGGGCGTCCCGAGCAGTACTTC
TRBV19	TRBJ1-5	few	-	CASSHRRGAGPYNQPQHF	TGTGCCAGTAGCCACCGCCGAGGAGCGGGGCCCTACAATCAGCCCCAGCATTTT
TRBV4-2	TRBJ2-5	-	TRBD2	CASSLSGRQETQYF	TGTGCCAGCAGTCTTAGCGGGAGACAAGAGACCCAGTACTTC
TRBV29-1	TRBJ2-5	-	TRBD2	CSALTGTSDQETQYF	TGCAGCGCTCTGACAGGGACTAGCGATCAAGAGACCCAGTACTTC
TRBV30	TRBJ2-1	-	-	CAWSVGLAPEVWQFF	TGTGCCTGGAGTGTCGGGTTGGCTCCCGAGGTCTGGCAGTTCTTC
TRBV28	TRBJ2-3	-	TRBD1	CASSWDRGTDTQYF	TGTGCCAGCAGCTGGGACAGGGGCACAGATACGCAGTATTTT
TRBV10-1	TRBJ1-3	few	TRBD1	CASSGGGQGISGNTIYF	TGCGCCAGCAGTGGGGGGGGACAGGGGATCTCTGGAAACACCATATATTTT
TRBV4-3	TRBJ2-7	-	-	CASSQEGGLDYEQYF	TGCGCCAGCAGCCAAGAGGGAGGCCTAGACTACGAGCAGTACTTC
TRBV5-6	TRBJ2-1	-	TRBD2	CASRKLAGCHNEQFF	TGTGCCAGCAGAAAGCTAGCGGGGTGCCACAATGAGCAGTTCTTC
TRBV27	TRBJ2-2	-	TRBD2	CASSPAMGGPLAAATGELFF	TGTGCCAGCAGTCCCGCTATGGGAGGGCCCTTGGCAGCTGCCACCGGGGAGCTGTTTTTT
TRBV28	TRBJ2-5	-	-	CASSFQRRGEETQYF	TGTGCCAGCAGTTTCCAGCGGAGAGGTGAGGAGACCCAGTACTTC
TRBV15	TRBJ1-2	-	-	CATSSGGGAGYGYTF	TGTGCCACCAGTTCCGGTGGGGGCGCCGGCTATGGCTACACCTTC